These 10 T cell receptor beta chains share one sample of origin, sequenced in a study of blood T cell repertoires in COVID-19. TCRdb keeps only in-frame clones here, not all; method: immunoSEQ multiplex PCR. The table shows about 190,000 clones, with 85% occurring only once. Input material: peripheral blood. These TCRs come from a woman older than 75 with acute or convalescent COVID-19.

This clone was seen a single time. This chain uses TRBV7-2 with TRBJ2-7; 7 nucleotides match TRBD2. J lost 0 bases, V lost 1 base, and 3 bases had no gene match. Germline values: CDR1 SGHTA, CDR2 FQGNSA. The CDR3 runs 15 residues. CDR3 region: CASSLDLAVSYEQYF. CDR3 nucleotide sequence: TGTGCCAGCAGCTTAGATCTAGCGGTCTCCTACGAGCAGTACTTC.

For the CDR3, the DNA is TGTGCCAGCAGCCGACTAGCGGGAGGACCTTTATACGAGCAGTACTTC. Protein: CASSRLAGGPLYEQYF. The J gene is TRBJ2-7, the V gene TRBV27; 13 bases match TRBD2. The germline V gene encodes CDR1 MNHEY and CDR2 SMNVEV (reference sequence). The length of the CDR3 is 16 residues. J lost 4 bases, V lost 6 bases, and 9 bases had no gene match.

This chain connects TRBV9 to TRBJ2-7, with TRBD1 matching 9 bases. Losses at the gene ends were 0 bases for V and 7 bases for J; bases not matched to a gene: 11. Germline-derived CDR1 and CDR2 are SGDLS and YYNGEE. The CDR3 covers 16 residues. The CDR3 loop is CASSVEISGTGSEQYF. In DNA form, the CDR3 reads TGTGCCAGCAGCGTAGAGATTTCCGGGACAGGGAGTGAGCAGTACTTC.

The chain combines TRBV5-6 with TRBJ2-5, with 10 bases lining up with TRBD2. Germline V gene lookup returns CDR1 SGHDT and CDR2 YYEEEE. This CDR3 is built from 15 residues. V lost 3 bases and J lost 4; bases outside the gene matches: 6. The CDR3 bases are TGTGCCAGCAGCTACCCGGGACTAGCGTCAGAGACCCAGTACTTC. Translation: CASSYPGLASETQYF.

The chain carries TRBV2 and TRBJ2-3, with 9 bases that match TRBD2. CDR1 is SNHLY and CDR2 is FYNNEI in the germline V gene. CDR3 length: 16 amino acids. Trimming removed 6 bases from V and 1 base from J; junction bases left unmatched: 8. In nucleotides, the CDR3 is TGTGCCAGCAGGAAAGAGGAGCGGGAGGGCACAGATACGCAGTATTTT. It specifies CASRKEEREGTDTQYF.

The chain carries TRBV3-1 (or the pseudogene TRBV3-2) and TRBJ1-2; 10 positions match TRBD1. Germline assignment: CDR1 LGHDT and CDR2 YNNKEL (reference sequence). CDR3 length: 13 residues. With V trimmed by 3 bases and J by 8 bases, 3 bases remained unmatched. The CDR3 sequence: CASSHGTGVGYTF. CDR3 nucleotides: TGTGCCAGCAGCCACGGGACAGGGGTCGGCTACACCTTC.

The chain couples TRBV21-1 to TRBJ2-7; TRBD2 is taken as the D call from the table, unchecked against the DNA. TRBV21-1 is tagged as a pseudogene. The CDR3 has 18 residues. CDR3 nucleotide sequence: TGTGCCAGCAGCAAACCAAGCGGGAGTCTCGAATACTACTACGAGCAGTACTTC. Encoded protein: CASSKPSGSLEYYYEQYF.

The chain recombines TRBV2 with TRBJ1-5; no clear D. The CDR3 is 14 amino acids. Deletions cut 7 bases from V and 4 bases from J, with 14 bases between. Germline loops: CDR1 SNHLY, CDR2 FYNNEI. This CDR3 is CASKEGRGNQPQHF. The CDR3 coding sequence is TGTGCCAGCAAAGAGGGTAGAGGAAATCAGCCCCAGCATTTT.

This sequence joins TRBV19 and TRBJ2-1, with 9 bases aligning to TRBD2. CDR3 length equals 16 residues. In germline, CDR1 is LNHDA, CDR2 SQIVND (reference sequence). The junction had 10 bases not matched to a gene; V was cut back by 5 bases and J by 5 bases. Written as DNA, the CDR3 is TGTGCCAGTAGTTCTGCAATAGCGGGAGAAAACAATGAGCAGTTCTTC. It is translated as CASSSAIAGENNEQFF.

This clone was seen just once. The chain is built from TRBV2 and TRBJ1-1; D is possibly TRBD1 (6 bases). CDR3 length: 14 residues. Trimming shortened V by 7 bases and J by 4 bases, and 16 bases separated the two germline ends. Germline CDR1 SNHLY, CDR2 FYNNEI. CDR3 sequence: CASTRLGGSTEAFF. The CDR3, as DNA: TGTGCCAGCACTCGGCTAGGGGGTAGCACTGAAGCTTTCTTT.